This record concerns one T cell receptor (beta chain) sequence. The data belong to a study of blood T cell repertoires in COVID-19. As for the study in general: Samples taken during acute and convalescent COVID-19 were collected in the United States, Italy and Spain. PBMCs, B-cell-depleted T cells, or T cells provided the cDNA or gDNA that made up the material.

In the original processing: Amplification from reference gene primers served as the basis for estimated nucleated cell counts. Profiling relied on immunoSEQ multiplex PCR, and the TCRdb table lists in-frame clones only, not all of them. V, J and clone size reflect that table, while D and trimming were determined from the DNA. The table includes just over 90,000 clones, roughly 88% detected once. From germline, CDR1 is SGHTA and CDR2 FQGNSA. The V and J ends lost 1 base and 2 bases, in that order; junction bases with no gene match: 4. This CDR3 region has 15 residues. Sequenced: peripheral blood. This sequence originates from a human donor with active COVID-19. The donor label of this sample is uncertain. This sequence joins TRBV7-2 and TRBJ1-1, with 7 bases aligning to TRBD1. DNA of the CDR3: TGTGCCAGCAGCTTAGAGGGACAGAAAAACACTGAAGCTTTCTTT. Its protein product is CASSLEGQKNTEAFF. The full variable domain, in which reference TRBV7-2 and TRBJ1-1 provide the parts outside the CDR3, is GAGVSQSPSNKVTEKGKDVELRCDPISGHTALYWYRQSLGQGLEFLIYFQGNSAPDKSGLPSDRFSAERTGGSVSTLTIQRTQQEDSAVYLCASSLEGQKNTEAFFGQGTRLTVV.